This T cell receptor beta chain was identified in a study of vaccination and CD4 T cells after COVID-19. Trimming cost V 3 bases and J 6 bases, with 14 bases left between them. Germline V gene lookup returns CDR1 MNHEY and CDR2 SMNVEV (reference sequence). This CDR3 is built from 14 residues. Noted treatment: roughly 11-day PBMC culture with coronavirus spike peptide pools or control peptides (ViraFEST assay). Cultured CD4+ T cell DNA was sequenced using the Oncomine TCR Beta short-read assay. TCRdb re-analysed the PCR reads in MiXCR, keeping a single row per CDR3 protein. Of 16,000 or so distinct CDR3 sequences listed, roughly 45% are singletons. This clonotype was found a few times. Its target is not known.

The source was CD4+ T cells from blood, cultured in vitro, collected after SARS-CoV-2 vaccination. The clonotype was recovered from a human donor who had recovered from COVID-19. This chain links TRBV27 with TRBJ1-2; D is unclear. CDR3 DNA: TGTGCCAGCAGTTTTACCGCCTTGCAGGATGGCTACACCTTC. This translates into CASSFTALQDGYTF.